These 27 T cell receptor beta chains originate from one sample sequenced in a study of human T cells and chemical hapten exposure. Time point indicated: patch test 2, 6 weeks after DPC sensitization. The treatment is: therapeutic diphenylcyclopropenone sensitization with weekly scalp DPC. TCRdb itself ran the RACE reads through MiXCR, one entry per CDR3 protein. The sample shows fewer than 85,000 distinct CDR3 sequences, roughly 10% of them seen only once. The material was whole blood, obtained in connection with sensitization to the hapten diphenylcyclopropenone (DPC). Receptors originate from a woman in her twenties or thirties with alopecia areata. Some clones in this sample may be carry-over from other donors' samples.

As concerns this clonotype: A much larger clone lies a single base off, so this may be a read error. The chain is built from TRBV6-2 or TRBV6-3 and TRBJ1-5; D unclear. The CDR3 spans 14 residues. Trimming took off 8 bases at V and 0 bases at J, with 11 bases between the two ends. CDR1 and CDR2 from the germline V gene are MNHEY and SVGEGT. CDR3 DNA: TGTGCCAGCCAAATGGAGGTTAGCAATCAGCCCCAGCATTTT. Translated, it gives CASQMEVSNQPQHF.

The rearrangement links TRBV5-1 to TRBJ2-7; no clear D gene. This CDR3 contains 15 residues. V shed 4 bases and J shed 2 bases, with 16 bases lying between them. Germline V CDR1 and CDR2: SGHRS, YFSETQ. The CDR3: CASSPSSIGAYEQYF. DNA of the CDR3: TGCGCCAGCAGCCCCTCCTCGATTGGGGCCTACGAGCAGTACTTC.

There are many counts of this clonotype. The chain is built from TRBV7-9 and TRBJ2-3; possible D gene TRBD2, 5 bases. In germline, CDR1 is SEHNR, CDR2 FQNEAQ (reference sequence). Trimming shortened V by 5 bases and J by 8 bases, and 8 bases separated the two germline ends. This CDR3 has 11 residues. CDR3 in DNA: TGTGCCAGCAGCCCGGAGGTTACGCAGTATTTT. Translation: CASSPEVTQYF.

This clonotype was counted a few times. V is TRBV30 and J is TRBJ1-5; D call uncertain. CDR1 is GTSNPN, CDR2 SVGIG, per germline (reference sequence). V was pared by 2 bases and J by 0 bases, with 8 bases between. This CDR3 contains 14 residues. CDR3 in DNA: TGTGCCTGGAGTTTGGGTTATAGCAATCAGCCCCAGCATTTT. It codes for CAWSLGYSNQPQHF.

The CDR3 reads CASSSKFRGEQFF. CDR3 coding DNA: TGTGCCAGCAGTTCCAAGTTTAGGGGTGAGCAGTTCTTC. V and J are TRBV28 and TRBJ2-1, with D possibly TRBD1 on 5 matching bases. V lost 4 bases to trimming and J lost 9 bases, with 13 bases between them. CDR1 is MDHEN, CDR2 SYDVKM, per germline. This CDR3 has 13 residues.

The sample holds a few counts of this clonotype. The chain uses TRBV29-1 and TRBJ2-3; tentatively, D is TRBD2 (7 bases). The CDR3 is 15 residues long. Trimming pared 4 bases from V and 4 bases from J, leaving 18 bases between. Germline V gene sequence: CDR1 SQVTM, CDR2 ANQGSEA. In DNA form, the CDR3 reads TGCAGCGTTGGACCCGAGGGGGGGGAATCAGATACGCAGTATTTT. This sequence encodes CSVGPEGGESDTQYF.

The genes are TRBV18 and TRBJ2-3; 10 positions agree with TRBD2. In germline, CDR1 is KGHSH, CDR2 LQKENI. This CDR3 has 17 residues. J was trimmed by 0 bases and V by 0 bases; bases with no gene match: 3. Here the CDR3 DNA reads TGTGCCAGCTCACCACCGATACTAGCGGGAAGCACAGATACGCAGTATTTT. Protein: CASSPPILAGSTDTQYF.

Ten or more counts support this clonotype. A junction end diverges from the germline sequence, so it may reflect a read error. V is TRBV28 and J is TRBJ1-6, with D hard to call. Germline V CDR1 and CDR2: MDHEN, SYDVKM. The CDR3 is made up of 12 amino acids. CDR3 loop: CASSLATAPLGF. The DNA for the CDR3 is TGTGCCAGCAGTTTAGCGACTGCTCCATTGGGTTTC.

Many counts were recorded for this clonotype. The chain has TRBV27 and TRBJ1-3; D is uncertain. CDR3 length equals 16 residues. Germline V gene data show CDR1 as MNHEY and CDR2 as SMNVEV (reference sequence). Deletions cut 5 bases from V and 0 bases from J, with 14 bases between. The CDR3 coding sequence is TGTGCCAGCAGTCCCCTCGACGAGAGCTCTGGAAACACCATATATTTT. This gives the protein CASSPLDESSGNTIYF.

The CDR3 nucleotides read TGTGCCAGCATCCAGGGGGCGCGCCACACTGAAGCTTTCTTT. Translation gives CASIQGARHTEAFF. The chain recombines TRBV28 with TRBJ1-1; TRBD1 matches at 8 bases. Germline CDR1 reads MDHEN; CDR2 reads SYDVKM. V shed 7 bases, J shed 3 bases, and the junction held 7 bases outside the gene matches. The CDR3 has 14 amino acids.

This clonotype was seen ten or more times. V is TRBV20-1 and J is TRBJ2-3; no definite D call. Germline V gives CDR1 DFQATT, CDR2 SNEGSKA (reference sequence). The CDR3 sequence is 13 residues long. V was pared by 2 bases and J by 4 bases, with 10 bases between. Here the CDR3 DNA reads TGCAGTGCTAGAAAAGGGTGGGCAGATACGCAGTATTTT. As protein: CSARKGWADTQYF.

As for this clonotype: The CDR3 ends on some other residue instead of the conserved phenylalanine or tryptophan, so this is likely a read error. The chain is built from TRBV6-1 and TRBJ2-1, with D possibly TRBD2 on 5 matching bases. V was shortened by 5 bases and J by 2 bases, with 16 bases between the two germline ends. The CDR3 spans 16 residues. CDR1 MNHNS and CDR2 SASEGT come from the germline V gene. CDR3 sequence reads: CASSSTSLGTYNEQFY. CDR3 nucleotides: TGTGCCAGCAGTTCAACTAGTCTGGGCACCTACAATGAGCAGTTCTAC.

This clonotype was seen more than once but under ten times. This rearrangement joins TRBV28 to TRBJ2-1; 7 positions match TRBD2. This CDR3 has 15 amino acids. Germline values: CDR1 MDHEN, CDR2 SYDVKM. Trimming removed 3 bases from V and 0 bases from J; junction bases left unmatched: 2. In nucleotides, the CDR3 is TGTGCCAGCAGTTTGTGGACTAGCTCCTACAATGAGCAGTTCTTC. Translation gives CASSLWTSSYNEQFF.

This clonotype was found many times. This chain joins TRBV5-1 and TRBJ2-5, with 14 bases identical to TRBD2. The CDR3 loop spans 16 amino acids. The V gene end was trimmed by 0 bases and the J gene end by 5 bases; junction bases not matched to a gene: 3. Germline V CDR1 and CDR2: SGHRS, YFSETQ. This CDR3 reads CASSLGTSGGKETQYF. CDR3 in DNA: TGCGCCAGCAGCTTGGGGACTAGCGGGGGGAAGGAGACCCAGTACTTC.

The V gene is TRBV6-1, the J gene TRBJ1-6; D gene ambiguous. Per the germline V gene, CDR1 is MNHNS and CDR2 is SASEGT. The CDR3 has 20 residues. V dropped 0 bases and J dropped 5 bases, with 23 bases sitting between them. For the CDR3, the DNA is TGTGCCAGCAGTGAAGCGTTGGAAAAAAAAGTGGCAGTCCATAATTCACCCCTCCACTTT. Protein product: CASSEALEKKVAVHNSPLHF.

This clonotype occurred many times. The chain couples TRBV7-6 to TRBJ2-1; D remains unclear. CDR3 length equals 16 residues. Germline V gene data show CDR1 as SGHVS and CDR2 as FNYEAQ. Trimming took 6 bases from V and 0 from J, leaving 15 bases between them. The CDR3 sequence: CASSFHPLSSYNEQFF. The CDR3 nucleotides are TGTGCCAGCAGTTTTCATCCATTAAGCTCCTACAATGAGCAGTTCTTC.

This clonotype was detected ten times or more. This chain joins TRBV21-1 and TRBJ2-7; TRBD1, as called in the table, went unchecked against the DNA. TRBV21-1 corresponds to a pseudogene. The length of the CDR3 is 16 residues. The CDR3 nucleotides are TGTGCCAGCAGCTTTCGCCGGGACACTCGCTCCTACGAGCAGTACTTC. Its protein product is CASSFRRDTRSYEQYF.

This clonotype has ten or more counts. The chain recombines TRBV4-3 with TRBJ2-3, with 7 bases aligning to TRBD2. CDR3 length: 17 amino acids. Trimming at V came to 1 base and at J to 4 bases, leaving 11 bases not matched to a gene. The germline gives CDR1 LGHNA, CDR2 YSLEER. The CDR3 here is CASSQGYGLGAPDTQYF. CDR3 nucleotides: TGCGCCAGCAGCCAAGGATACGGACTAGGGGCGCCAGATACGCAGTATTTT.

This chain joins TRBV29-1 and TRBJ2-5, with 14 bases that match TRBD2. The V segment lost 2 bases and the J segment 4 bases; nucleotides outside the gene matches: 3. This CDR3 is 15 amino acids long. Germline V CDR1 and CDR2: SQVTM, ANQGSEA. For the CDR3, the DNA is TGCAGCGTTGAACCCGGGACTAGCGGGGGAGAGACCCAGTACTTC. It codes for CSVEPGTSGGETQYF.

The J gene is TRBJ1-4, the V gene TRBV29-1; no firm D call. The CDR3 loop spans 12 amino acids. V lost 5 bases, J lost 8 bases, and 12 bases lay in between. Germline V gene data show CDR1 as SQVTM and CDR2 as ANQGSEA. CDR3 nucleotides: TGCAGCGTTTTGGACCTGGGGGAAAAACTGTTTTTT. Amino acid sequence: CSVLDLGEKLFF.

This clonotype occurred a few times. The chain employs TRBV7-2 and TRBJ2-3, with 12 bases matching TRBD2. The CDR3 runs 15 residues. Germline lookup yields CDR1 SGHTA and CDR2 FQGNSA. The V segment lost 5 bases and the J segment 8 bases; nucleotides outside the gene matches: 8. In DNA form, the CDR3 reads TGTGCCAGCAGCCCCCTAGCGGGGGGGCGGGCTACGCAGTATTTT. Translated, it gives CASSPLAGGRATQYF. Full variable domain (missing parts from reference TRBV7-2 and TRBJ2-3): GAGVSQSPSNKVTEKGKDVELRCDPISGHTALYWYRQSLGQGLEFLIYFQGNSAPDKSGLPSDRFSAERTGGSVSTLTIQRTQQEDSAVYLCASSPLAGGRATQYFGPGTRLTVL.

V and J are TRBV6-2 or TRBV6-3 and TRBJ2-3; tentative D call: TRBD2 (6 bases). V was pared by 5 bases and J by 9 bases, with 21 bases between. Per germline, CDR1 MNHEY and CDR2 SVGEGT. The CDR3 loop spans 15 amino acids. This chain's CDR3 is CASSLTSRLRRTQYF. The CDR3 coding sequence is TGTGCCAGCAGTCTGACTAGTCGGTTAAGGCGAACGCAGTATTTT.

The table lists this clonotype with many counts. V gene TRBV15 combines with J gene TRBJ2-3; unclear D gene. V gave up 2 bases and J gave up 3 bases, with 9 bases separating them. This CDR3 region has 14 residues. The germline CDR1 and CDR2 sequences are LNHNV and YYDKDF (reference sequence). CDR3 nucleotides: TGTGCCACCAGCAGAATGCAGCAAACAGATACGCAGTATTTT. Its protein is CATSRMQQTDTQYF.

This clonotype was observed many times. The chain uses TRBV7-9 and TRBJ1-6, with a weak D call TRBD1 (6 bases). The CDR3 spans 16 residues. Trimming left V 5 bases short and J 3 bases short, with 14 bases between. Germline CDR1 is SEHNR and CDR2 is FQNEAQ (reference sequence). CDR3 residues: CASSQRQALYNSPLHF. CDR3 nucleotide sequence: TGTGCCAGCAGCCAACGACAGGCCCTCTATAATTCACCCCTCCACTTT.

This clonotype was observed many times. This chain uses TRBV7-9 with TRBJ2-3; 7 positions match TRBD2. The V gene end was trimmed by 6 bases and the J gene end by 2 bases; junction bases not matched to a gene: 5. CDR3 length: 14 amino acids. CDR1 and CDR2 from the germline V gene are SEHNR and FQNEAQ (reference sequence). The CDR3 DNA is TGTGCCAGCAGTTGGAGCGGGATCACAGATACGCAGTATTTT. Translated, it gives CASSWSGITDTQYF.

At least ten counts were recorded for this clonotype. The V gene is TRBV6-2 or TRBV6-3, the J gene TRBJ2-7; 9 bases align to TRBD1. CDR1 is MNHEY, CDR2 SVGEGT, per germline. The CDR3 loop spans 16 amino acids. With V trimmed by 6 bases and J by 2 bases, 11 bases remained unmatched. For the CDR3, the DNA is TGTGCCAGCAGCCCTATCGGGAGGACAGGGGCCTACGAGCAGTACTTC. It encodes CASSPIGRTGAYEQYF.

The J gene is TRBJ2-3, the V gene TRBV7-2; D is perhaps TRBD1 (5 bases). Deletions cut 5 bases from V and 2 bases from J, with 8 bases between. Germline-derived CDR1 and CDR2 are SGHTA and FQGNSA. This CDR3 is 13 amino acids long. CDR3 sequence: CASSQGPTDTQYF. DNA of the CDR3: TGTGCCAGCAGCCAGGGTCCCACAGATACGCAGTATTTT.